This T cell receptor (beta chain) was sequenced in a study of T cell changes during pregnancy in multiple sclerosis. The repertoire was sequenced with immunoSEQ multiplex PCR; TCRdb's copy has only in-frame clones and lacks some. The table lists tens of thousands of clones, roughly 90% of them singletons. The CDR3 spans 14 residues. The ends were cut back, 2 bases at V and 0 bases at J, with 11 bases in the middle. Germline CDR1 is GTSNPN and CDR2 is SVGIG (reference sequence). Specimen: peripheral blood, collected in the second trimester of pregnancy. This chain uses TRBV30 with TRBJ2-7, with D tentatively TRBD2 (5 bases). The TCR was taken from a female donor in good health, enrolled as a control in a pregnancy study. The CDR3 loop reads CAWSFSETSYEQYF. CDR3 in DNA: TGTGCCTGGAGTTTTAGCGAGACCTCCTACGAGCAGTACTTC.